Here is one TCR beta chain with its context. The record originates from a study of T-cell reconstitution after alpha-beta-depleted transplantation in children. Unique molecular identifiers were incorporated into the prepared TCRbeta library. MiXCR was run by TCRdb on the PCR reads, yielding one entry per CDR3 protein. The repertoire includes hundreds of thousands of distinct CDR3 sequences, about 31% of them detected once, and more than 2% sits in the top ten. This receptor was obtained from a human donor who donated a stem cell graft to a child with aplastic anemia. Here the sequenced sample was PBMCs from the stem cell graft donor, taken from the stem cell graft.

CDR3: CASSKRLAGDTGELFF. CDR3 nucleotides: TGCGCCAGCAGCAAACGACTAGCGGGAGACACCGGGGAGCTGTTTTTT. V is TRBV4-3 and J is TRBJ2-2; 12 bases align to TRBD2. CDR3 size: 16 residues. Germline V gene lookup returns CDR1 LGHNA and CDR2 YSLEER. After removal of 5 bases from V and 3 bases from J, the junction contained 4 bases not matched to a gene.